Listed here are 14 T cell receptor beta chains from one sample, sequenced in a study of T cells after yellow fever vaccination. Using its own MiXCR run on the 5' RACE reads, TCRdb lists one record per CDR3 protein. This table holds 350,000 or so distinct CDR3 sequences, less than 9.5% found once. Sequenced material: PBMCs, taken approximately 40 days after the first yellow fever vaccination. All receptors derive from a man between 18 and 29 years old who received the YFV17D yellow fever vaccine.

This clonotype was picked up many times. The chain joins TRBV7-8 to TRBJ2-3; D is unclear. V was trimmed by 3 bases and J by 1 base, leaving 8 bases between them. CDR1 and CDR2 (germline): SGHVS, FQNEAQ. This CDR3 is built from 14 residues. CDR3 amino acids: CASSFIIGTDTQYF. The CDR3 nucleotides are TGTGCCAGCAGCTTTATCATCGGCACAGATACGCAGTATTTT.

This clonotype was detected many times. V and J are TRBV7-2 and TRBJ1-3; D uncertain. In germline, CDR1 is SGHTA, CDR2 FQGNSA. The CDR3 loop spans 14 amino acids. V lost 5 bases to trimming and J lost 0 bases, with 8 bases between them. The CDR3 sequence is CASSLKASGNTIYF. In nucleotides, the CDR3 is TGTGCCAGCAGCCTTAAAGCCTCTGGAAACACCATATATTTT.

The chain uses TRBV6-1 and TRBJ2-7; possibly TRBD1 for D (6 bases). Germline V gives CDR1 MNHNS, CDR2 SASEGT. The CDR3 covers 14 residues. V gave up 6 bases and J gave up 3 bases, with 15 bases separating them. CDR3 in DNA: TGTGCCAGCAGCTTCGACAGGAGCCACTACGAGCAGTACTTC. Its translation is CASSFDRSHYEQYF.

J is TRBJ1-1 and V is TRBV6-2 or TRBV6-3; D possibly corresponds to TRBD1 (5 bases). Germline V gene data show CDR1 as MNHEY and CDR2 as SVGEGT. CDR3 length: 21 amino acids. Trimming left V 3 bases short and J 2 bases short, with 31 bases between. CDR3: CASSYSHLRRGLSILNTEAFF. The DNA of the CDR3 is TGTGCCAGCAGTTATTCCCATCTCCGTCGGGGCCTTTCGATCTTAAACACTGAAGCTTTCTTT.

As concerns this clonotype: The junction does not match germline at one end; this may be a read error. The V gene is TRBV5-1, the J gene TRBJ1-1; D perhaps matches TRBD1 (6 bases). The CDR3 consists of 17 residues. From germline, CDR1 is SGHRS and CDR2 YFSETQ. CDR3 sequence reads: CDSSPGQSRFRGTEAFF. As DNA, the CDR3 is TGCGACAGCAGCCCCGGACAGAGCCGGTTCCGGGGCACTGAAGCTTTCTTT.

The chain links TRBV4-1 to TRBJ1-5; no definite D call. Germline assignment: CDR1 MGHRA and CDR2 YSYEKL. The CDR3 extends over 13 amino acids. Trimming removed 3 bases at V and 0 bases at J, with 3 bases between. CDR3 sequence: CASSQHSNQPQHF. DNA for the CDR3: TGCGCCAGCAGCCAGCATAGCAATCAGCCCCAGCATTTT.

This clonotype was detected many times. The chain recombines TRBV18 with TRBJ1-2; the D gene is possibly TRBD1 (5 bases). The CDR3 loop spans 14 amino acids. The germline CDR1 and CDR2 sequences are KGHSH and LQKENI. Trimming pared 1 base from V and 9 bases from J, leaving 15 bases between. The CDR3 sequence is CASSPRGLGESYTF. In nucleotides, the CDR3 is TGTGCCAGCTCACCACGGGGCCTCGGGGAGAGCTACACCTTC. The full variable domain, its missing parts supplied by reference TRBV18 and TRBJ1-2, is NAGVMQNPRHLVRRRGQEARLRCSPMKGHSHVYWYRQLPEEGLKFMVYLQKENIIDESGMPKERFSAEFPKEGPSILRIQQVVRGDSAAYFCASSPRGLGESYTFGSGTRLTVV.

As for this clonotype: Compared with germline, one end of the junction differs, possibly owing to a read error. For the CDR3, the DNA is TGTGGCAGCAGAAGCACGGGGGGCTCGTACAATGAGCAGTTCTTC. The encoded protein is CGSRSTGGSYNEQFF. V usage is TRBV7-8 and J usage is TRBJ2-1; tentative D call: TRBD2 (7 bases). CDR1 SGHVS and CDR2 FQNEAQ come from the germline V gene. This CDR3 is 15 amino acids long.

This chain uses TRBV28 with TRBJ2-7, with TRBD2 as a possible D gene (7 bases). Trimming shortened V by 5 bases and J by 0 bases, and 11 bases separated the two germline ends. In germline, CDR1 is MDHEN, CDR2 SYDVKM. The CDR3 runs to 14 residues. The CDR3 coding sequence is TGTGCCAGCAGTAAGGGGGGGGCCTCCTACGAGCAGTACGTC. This translates into CASSKGGASYEQYV.

In this sample, this clonotype turned up a few times. The chain recombines TRBV11-2 with TRBJ1-1, with 12 bases identical to TRBD1. CDR3 length equals 16 residues. Germline V gene lookup returns CDR1 SGHAT and CDR2 FQNNGV. The ends lost 4 bases at V and 1 base at J; junction bases unmatched: 4. CDR3 loop: CASSSWDRGRNTEAFF. The DNA for the CDR3 is TGTGCCAGCAGCTCTTGGGACAGGGGGCGGAACACTGAAGCTTTCTTT.

The rearrangement links TRBV7-3 to TRBJ2-3, with D maybe TRBD2 (6 bases). This CDR3 is 13 amino acids long. The ends were cut back, 3 bases at V and 2 bases at J, with 6 bases in the middle. The V gene's germline CDR1 is SGHTA and CDR2 FQGTGA. CDR3 bases: TGTGCCAGCAGCTTGGACTACACAGATACGCAGTATTTT. Translating gives CASSLDYTDTQYF.

The sample holds a few counts of this clonotype. The J gene is TRBJ2-2, the V gene TRBV4-1; D is undetermined. This CDR3 comprises 14 residues. The ends were cut back, 1 base at V and 4 bases at J, with 7 bases in the middle. Germline CDR1 reads MGHRA; CDR2 reads YSYEKL. CDR3 region: CASSQAYFTGELFF. CDR3 DNA: TGCGCCAGCAGCCAAGCCTACTTCACCGGGGAGCTGTTTTTT.

The CDR3 spells CASSPPSRGPYEQYF. The DNA of the CDR3 is TGTGCCAGCTCACCACCTAGCAGGGGCCCCTACGAGCAGTACTTC. The chain uses TRBV18 and TRBJ2-7; weak D call: TRBD1 (6 bases). This CDR3 comprises 15 residues. Germline V gene sequence: CDR1 KGHSH, CDR2 LQKENI. V lost 0 bases and J lost 2, with 11 bases in between. The full variable domain, its missing parts supplied by reference TRBV18 and TRBJ2-7, is NAGVMQNPRHLVRRRGQEARLRCSPMKGHSHVYWYRQLPEEGLKFMVYLQKENIIDESGMPKERFSAEFPKEGPSILRIQQVVRGDSAAYFCASSPPSRGPYEQYFGPGTRLTVT.

This clonotype showed up just a few times. The J gene is TRBJ2-3, the V gene TRBV4-1; D might be TRBD2 (5 bases). V lost 4 bases and J 0 bases, leaving 20 bases between the germline ends. Germline V gene lookup returns CDR1 MGHRA and CDR2 YSYEKL. The CDR3 is 18 residues long. The CDR3 protein is CASSPGVPTITSTDTQYF. CDR3 bases: TGCGCCAGCAGCCCCGGGGTACCGACGATAACTAGCACAGATACGCAGTATTTT.